This entry describes one T cell receptor (beta chain). These data are taken from a study of cytotoxic CD8 clonotypes in ibrutinib-treated CLL. Study summary: Partial responses totalled approximately 24 and complete responses 2; after median roughly 71 months, approximately 15 remained remitted and approximately 12 progressed.

V lost 6 bases to trimming and J lost 6 bases, with 15 bases between them. The CDR3 is made up of 13 amino acids. Germline CDR1 reads LNHDA; CDR2 reads SQIVND (reference sequence). Method: immunoSEQ multiplex PCR; TCRdb's copy keeps in-frame clones and lacks some. This sample yields 130,000 to 150,000 clones, of which 70% to 80% are seen a single time; 9.5% to 15% belongs to the top ten. The rearrangement links TRBV19 to TRBJ2-7; D is unclear. The receptor comes from a human donor with chronic lymphocytic leukemia. The source material was PBMCs, sampled after 12 months of ibrutinib treatment. In DNA form, the CDR3 reads TGTGCCAGTAGCCCCCTACACGGCGCCGAGCAGTACTTC. Protein: CASSPLHGAEQYF.